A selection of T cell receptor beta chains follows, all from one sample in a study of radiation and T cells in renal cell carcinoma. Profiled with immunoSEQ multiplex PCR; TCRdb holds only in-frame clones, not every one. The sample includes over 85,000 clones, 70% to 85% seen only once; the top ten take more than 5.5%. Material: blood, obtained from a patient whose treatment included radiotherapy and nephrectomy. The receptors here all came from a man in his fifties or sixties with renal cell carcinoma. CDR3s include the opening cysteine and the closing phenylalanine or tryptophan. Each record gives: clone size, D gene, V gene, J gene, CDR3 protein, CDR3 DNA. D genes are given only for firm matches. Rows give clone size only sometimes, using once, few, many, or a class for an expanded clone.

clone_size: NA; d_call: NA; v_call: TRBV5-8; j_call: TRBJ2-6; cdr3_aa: CASSPRDRNSGANVLTF; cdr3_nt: TGTGCCAGCAGCCCCAGAGACCGAAACTCTGGGGCCAACGTCCTGACTTTC
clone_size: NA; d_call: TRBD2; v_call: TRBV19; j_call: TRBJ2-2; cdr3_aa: CASSIGGGTGELFF; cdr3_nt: TGTGCCAGTAGTATAGGCGGGGGGACCGGGGAGCTGTTTTTT
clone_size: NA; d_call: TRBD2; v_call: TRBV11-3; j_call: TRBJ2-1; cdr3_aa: CASSGGVGAGGDEQFF; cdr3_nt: TGTGCCAGCAGCGGAGGGGTAGGGGCGGGAGGAGATGAGCAGTTCTTC
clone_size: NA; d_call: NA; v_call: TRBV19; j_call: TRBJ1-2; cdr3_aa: CASSIARGTPGDGYTF; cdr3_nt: TGTGCCAGTAGTATTGCAAGGGGCACCCCGGGGGACGGCTACACCTTC
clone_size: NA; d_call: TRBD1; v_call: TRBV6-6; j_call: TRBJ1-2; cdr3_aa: CASRPTGDNGYTF; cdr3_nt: TGTGCCAGCAGACCCACAGGGGACAATGGCTACACCTTC
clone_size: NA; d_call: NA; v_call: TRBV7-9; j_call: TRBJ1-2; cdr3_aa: CASSLRSGGANYGYTF; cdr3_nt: TGTGCCAGCAGCTTAAGGTCGGGGGGAGCTAACTATGGCTACACCTTC
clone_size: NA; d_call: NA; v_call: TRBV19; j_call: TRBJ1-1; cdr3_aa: CASSEGIGAEAFF; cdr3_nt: TGTGCCAGTAGCGAGGGTATAGGCGCTGAAGCTTTCTTT
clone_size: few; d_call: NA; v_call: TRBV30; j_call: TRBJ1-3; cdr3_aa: CAWSVRGVLNTIYF; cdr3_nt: TGTGCCTGGAGTGTACGTGGGGTGTTGAACACCATATATTTT
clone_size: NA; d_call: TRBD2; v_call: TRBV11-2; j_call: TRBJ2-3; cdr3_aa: CASSSLAGGGTDTQYF; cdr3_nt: TGTGCCAGCAGCTCCCTAGCGGGAGGTGGCACAGATACGCAGTATTTT
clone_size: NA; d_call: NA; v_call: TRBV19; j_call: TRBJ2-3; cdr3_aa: CASSILGVTDTQYF; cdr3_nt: TGTGCCAGTAGTATCCTAGGGGTTACAGATACGCAGTATTTT
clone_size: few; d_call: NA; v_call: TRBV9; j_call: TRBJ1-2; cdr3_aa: CASSVATQAGYGYTF; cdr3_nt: TGTGCCAGCAGCGTAGCAACGCAGGCGGGCTATGGCTACACCTTC
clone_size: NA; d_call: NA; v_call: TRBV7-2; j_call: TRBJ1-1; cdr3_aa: CASSLGSRGTEAFF; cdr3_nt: TGTGCCAGCAGCTTAGGTTCCAGGGGCACTGAAGCTTTCTTT
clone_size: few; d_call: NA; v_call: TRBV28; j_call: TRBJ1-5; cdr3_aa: CASRWVQGGTNQPQHF; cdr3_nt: TGTGCCAGCAGGTGGGTGCAGGGCGGAACAAATCAGCCCCAGCATTTT
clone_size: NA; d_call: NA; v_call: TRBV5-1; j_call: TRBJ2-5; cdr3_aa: CASSLAAMSQETQYF; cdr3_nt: TGCGCCAGCAGCTTGGCCGCCATGAGCCAAGAGACCCAGTACTTC
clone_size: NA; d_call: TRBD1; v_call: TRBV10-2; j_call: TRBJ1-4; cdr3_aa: CASSESGQGGGEKLFF; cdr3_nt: TGCGCCAGCAGTGAGTCGGGACAGGGTGGAGGAGAAAAACTGTTTTTT
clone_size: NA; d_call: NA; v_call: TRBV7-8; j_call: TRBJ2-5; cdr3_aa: CASSFRGGETQYF; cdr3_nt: TGTGCCAGCAGCTTCAGGGGGGGAGAGACCCAGTACTTC
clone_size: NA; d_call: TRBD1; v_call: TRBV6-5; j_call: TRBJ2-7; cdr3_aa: CASSSYYRGRYEQYF; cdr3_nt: TGTGCCAGCAGTTCATATTACAGGGGGCGATACGAGCAGTACTTC